This note documents a single TCR beta chain sequence. Its antigen remains unidentified. The record originates from a study of CD8 T cells in Susac syndrome. Study outcomes and limitations: Individuals included in the TCR sequencing and HLA analysis were acknowledged by the study to be relatively few in number.

Germline-derived CDR1 and CDR2 are MNHEY and SVGAGI. Trimming removed 2 bases from V and 6 bases from J, with 10 bases in between. The CDR3 is 14 residues long. With random hexamers, roughly 0.45 to 1 ug RNA was reverse transcribed. Amplification of TCR beta CDR3 by immunoSEQ multiplex PCR spanned 54 Vbeta and 13 Jbeta. One entry per CDR3 protein, called by TCRdb with MiXCR from the immunoSEQ multiplex PCR reads. The table records about 50,000 distinct CDR3 sequences, around 93% of them present only once. Negative magnetic isolation gave CD8+ and CD4+ cells; FACS enriched CD8+ TEMRA. The chain recombines TRBV6-5 with TRBJ2-2, with D possibly TRBD1 on 6 matching bases. Specimen: CD8+ T cells from PBMCs. The TCR comes from a human donor with multiple sclerosis. The DNA for the CDR3 is TGTGCCAGCAGTTACAGGGGGTTCGCCGGGGAGCTGTTTTTT. Residues: CASSYRGFAGELFF.